These 19 T cell receptor beta chains were sequenced from one sample in a study of T cell repertoires in cytomegalovirus infection. One entry per CDR3 protein results from TCRdb running MiXCR on the reads. The repertoire holds roughly 920,000 distinct CDR3 sequences, with 25% to 40% as singletons. No antigen is known for these receptors. Sample: cultured CD8+ T cells from PBMCs, taken from culture after CMV antigen stimulation. Receptors originate from a human donor in good health (CMV status not recorded). Some clones in this sample may be carry-over from other donors' samples.

This clonotype has only one observation. V usage is TRBV29-1 and J usage is TRBJ1-2, with 7 bases matching TRBD1. Per germline, CDR1 SQVTM and CDR2 ANQGSEA. The CDR3 is 16 residues long. The ends lost 3 bases at V and 4 bases at J; junction bases unmatched: 14. Written as DNA, the CDR3 is TGCAGCGTTGACCTCCTCATTAGGGACAGAATCTATGGCTACACCTTC. This translates into CSVDLLIRDRIYGYTF. Full variable domain (outside the CDR3, taken from reference TRBV29-1 and TRBJ1-2): SAVISQKPSRDICQRGTSLTIQCQVDSQVTMMFWYRQQPGQSLTLIATANQGSEATYESGFVIDKFPISRPNLTFSTLTVSNMSPEDSSIYLCSVDLLIRDRIYGYTFGSGTRLTVV.

Only a few counts were recorded for this clonotype. V gene TRBV7-6 combines with J gene TRBJ2-5; tentative D call: TRBD1 (6 bases). V lost 0 bases and J lost 0, with 11 bases in between. CDR3 length equals 16 residues. CDR1 SGHVS and CDR2 FNYEAQ come from the germline V gene. The DNA for the CDR3 is TGTGCCAGCAGCTTAGCGAGCAGGGGCTACCAAGAGACCCAGTACTTC. Translating it yields CASSLASRGYQETQYF.

The J gene is TRBJ2-3, the V gene TRBV7-3; D gene uncertain. The CDR3 covers 16 residues. Per the germline V gene, CDR1 is SGHTA and CDR2 is FQGTGA. V was trimmed by 0 bases and J by 0 bases, leaving 10 bases between them. The CDR3 spells CASSLTQLTSTDTQYF. The CDR3 nucleotides are TGTGCCAGCAGCTTAACTCAGCTAACTAGCACAGATACGCAGTATTTT.

The chain couples TRBV3-1 to TRBJ2-3; TRBD2 matches 12 bases. CDR1 is LGHDT and CDR2 is YNNKEL in the germline V gene (reference sequence). V lost 4 bases and J lost 6; bases outside the gene matches: 5. This CDR3 is built from 15 residues. The DNA for the CDR3 is TGTGCCAGCAGCCCTTGGACTAGCGGGGACGATACGCAGTATTTT. Encoded protein: CASSPWTSGDDTQYF.

The chain is built from TRBV20-1 and TRBJ2-5; D perhaps matches TRBD1 (6 bases). V gave up 0 bases and J gave up 4 bases, with 12 bases separating them. The CDR3 totals 14 residues. CDR1 is DFQATT, CDR2 SNEGSKA, per germline (reference sequence). Here the CDR3 reads CSAREGASGETQYF. CDR3 coding DNA: TGCAGTGCTAGAGAGGGGGCTTCGGGAGAGACCCAGTACTTC.

This chain uses TRBV7-6 with TRBJ2-5; weak D call: TRBD2 (5 bases). With 4 bases removed from V and 5 bases from J, the gap between germline ends came to 14 bases. The CDR3 consists of 14 residues. Looked up from germline, CDR1 is SGHVS and CDR2 is FNYEAQ. The CDR3, as DNA: TGTGCCAGCAGCTATGGGGAGCACCGTGAGACCCAGTACTTC. Amino acid sequence: CASSYGEHRETQYF.

V usage is TRBV6-1 and J usage is TRBJ2-3; D gene unclear. V was clipped by 5 bases and J by 1 base, with 10 bases between them. This CDR3 has 14 amino acids. Germline V lookup: CDR1 MNHNS, CDR2 SASEGT. The CDR3 is CASSHLEGTDTQYF. CDR3 sequence (DNA): TGTGCCAGCAGTCATTTAGAAGGCACAGATACGCAGTATTTT.

Of note for this clonotype: Compared with germline, one end of the junction differs, possibly owing to a read error. J is TRBJ2-7 and V is TRBV5-6, with 9 bases that match TRBD1. The V gene's germline CDR1 is SGHDT and CDR2 YYEEEE. The CDR3 is made up of 16 amino acids. The CDR3 sequence: CACSYDGTGFSYEQYF. The CDR3 DNA reads TGTGCCTGCAGCTACGATGGGACAGGGTTTTCCTACGAGCAGTACTTC.

The J gene is TRBJ2-7, the V gene TRBV6-6; D is unresolved. CDR1 MNHNY and CDR2 SVGAGI come from the germline V gene (reference sequence). The CDR3 runs 10 residues. Trimming pared 10 bases from V and 4 bases from J, leaving 8 bases between. The CDR3 loop reads CATLSYEQYF. CDR3 nucleotides: TGTGCCACCCTGTCGTACGAGCAGTACTTC.

This clonotype was seen more than once but under ten times. V and J are TRBV2 and TRBJ2-2, with TRBD1 matching over 9 bases. Germline CDR1 and CDR2: SNHLY and FYNNEI. V gave up 6 bases and J gave up 4 bases; unmatched junction bases: 15. The CDR3 totals 18 residues. The CDR3 bases are TGTGCCAGCAGGGTTCTACTTGACAGGGGGGAGAGCACCGGGGAGCTGTTTTTT. This sequence encodes CASRVLLDRGESTGELFF.

The rearrangement uses TRBV5-5 and TRBJ2-1, with TRBD1 matching 8 bases. Germline CDR1 SGHKS, CDR2 YYEKEE (reference sequence). The CDR3 spans 15 residues. Trimming at V came to 4 bases and at J to 9 bases, leaving 12 bases not matched to a gene. The CDR3 coding sequence is TGTGCCAGCAGCCGGACAGGGAATGGTCCCACTGAGCAGTTCTTC. Protein: CASSRTGNGPTEQFF.

Notes on this clonotype: At one end, the junction sequence differs from germline, possibly due to a read error. The V gene is TRBV29-1, the J gene TRBJ2-5; TRBD2 matches at 9 bases. The CDR3 runs 15 residues. Germline V gene lookup returns CDR1 SQVTM and CDR2 ANQGSEA. The DNA for the CDR3 is TGCAGCGTGATGACTAGCGGAAGTCCTCAAGAGATCCAGTACTTC. Its translation is CSVMTSGSPQEIQYF.

This clonotype was picked up one time. The chain has TRBV5-5 and TRBJ1-1; no firm D call. The germline V gene has CDR1 SGHKS and CDR2 YYEKEE (reference sequence). The CDR3 totals 12 residues. Trimming removed 0 bases from V and 9 bases from J, with 9 bases in between. CDR3 coding DNA: TGTGCCAGCAGCTTGGATATGCTCCAAGCTTTCTTT. This encodes CASSLDMLQAFF.

This clonotype has more than one count but fewer than ten. The rearrangement uses TRBV2 and TRBJ1-2; D is uncertain. Germline values: CDR1 SNHLY, CDR2 FYNNEI. The V gene lost 1 base and the J gene lost 8 bases, with 5 bases spanning the gap. CDR3 length: 11 amino acids. The CDR3 sequence: CASSEGRGYTF. The CDR3 DNA is TGTGCCAGCAGTGAAGGGAGGGGCTACACCTTC.

The CDR3 nucleotides read TGTGCCACCAGCAGACCCTCGGGTGCAAGAAACAATGAGCAGTTCTTC. Amino acid sequence: CATSRPSGARNNEQFF. The rearrangement uses TRBV15 and TRBJ2-1; no firm D call. Germline CDR1 LNHNV, CDR2 YYDKDF (reference sequence). The CDR3 is 16 amino acids. Trimming left V 2 bases short and J 5 bases short, with 16 bases between.

V and J are TRBV4-1 and TRBJ2-7; D ambiguous. The V and J ends lost 8 bases and 3 bases respectively, with 17 bases between them. CDR1 and CDR2 (germline): MGHRA, YSYEKL. The CDR3 runs 14 residues. As DNA, the CDR3 is TGCGCCAGCGCCCCAGTGCAGGATAGCTACGAGCAGTACTTC. It codes for CASAPVQDSYEQYF.

This clonotype was detected only a few times. This chain uses TRBV19 with TRBJ1-1, with a possible D match to TRBD1 (5 bases). This CDR3 region has 16 residues. Germline loops: CDR1 LNHDA, CDR2 SQIVND (reference sequence). V dropped 6 bases and J dropped 1 base, with 18 bases sitting between them. CDR3 nucleotides: TGTGCCAGTAGCCCGATTCTCAGGGCAGCGAACACTGAAGCTTTCTTT. Translated: CASSPILRAANTEAFF.

This clonotype was seen a few times. The chain links TRBV4-1 to TRBJ2-1; D possibly uses TRBD1 or TRBD2 (5 bases each). The length of the CDR3 is 14 residues. V shed 2 bases and J shed 4 bases, with 9 bases lying between them. CDR1 MGHRA and CDR2 YSYEKL come from the germline V gene. The CDR3 protein is CASSQLGVYNEQFF. CDR3 in DNA: TGCGCCAGCAGCCAATTGGGGGTGTACAATGAGCAGTTCTTC.

The V and J genes are TRBV10-3 and TRBJ2-7; D gene unclear. The V end was cut by 0 bases, the J end by 8 bases, with 5 bases between. Germline V lookup: CDR1 ENHRY, CDR2 SYGVKD. This CDR3 has 11 amino acids. The CDR3 DNA sequence: TGTGCCATCAGTGAGTCGGCACAGCAGTACTTC. Amino acid sequence: CAISESAQQYF.